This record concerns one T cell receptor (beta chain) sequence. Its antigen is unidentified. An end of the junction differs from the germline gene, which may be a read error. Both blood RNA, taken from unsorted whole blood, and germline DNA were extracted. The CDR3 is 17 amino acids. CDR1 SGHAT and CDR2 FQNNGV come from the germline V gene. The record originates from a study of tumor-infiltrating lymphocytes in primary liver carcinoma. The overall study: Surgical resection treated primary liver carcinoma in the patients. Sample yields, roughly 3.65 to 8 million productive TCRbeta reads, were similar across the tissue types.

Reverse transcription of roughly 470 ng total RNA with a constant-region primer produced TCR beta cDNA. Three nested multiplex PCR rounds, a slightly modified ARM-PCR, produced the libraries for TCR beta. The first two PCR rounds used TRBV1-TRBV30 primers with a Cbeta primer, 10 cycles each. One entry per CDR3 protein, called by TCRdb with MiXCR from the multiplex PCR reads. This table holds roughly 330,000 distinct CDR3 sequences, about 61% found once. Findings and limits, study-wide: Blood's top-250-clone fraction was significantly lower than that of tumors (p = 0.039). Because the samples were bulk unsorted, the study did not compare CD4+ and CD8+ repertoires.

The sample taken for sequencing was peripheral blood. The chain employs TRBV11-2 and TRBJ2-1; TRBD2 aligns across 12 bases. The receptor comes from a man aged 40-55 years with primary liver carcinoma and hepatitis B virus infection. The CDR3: CTSSLTSGSGTYDEQFF. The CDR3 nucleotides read TGTACCAGCAGCTTGACTAGCGGGAGTGGTACCTACGATGAGCAATTCTTC.